Listed below are T cell receptor beta chains from one sample, sequenced in a study of T cell repertoires in cytomegalovirus infection. These receptors have no known antigen. MiXCR, run by TCRdb on the reads, gives a single entry per CDR3 protein. The data show 370,000 or so distinct CDR3 sequences, roughly 34% seen once. Sample: cultured PBMCs, taken from culture after CMV antigen stimulation. Receptors were obtained from a human donor in good health (CMV status not recorded). Some clones in this sample may be carry-over from other donors' samples. Each CDR3 is given with its conserved first and last residue. The D gene is left open where the match is weak. Size values are once, few and many counts, or a class for expanded clones, and some rows have none.

j_call d_call v_call clone_size cdr3_aa cdr3_nt
TRBJ1-5 . TRBV5-5 . CASSFGTINQPQHF TGTGCCAGCAGCTTCGGGACGATTAATCAGCCCCAGCATTTT
TRBJ2-2 . TRBV9 . CASSVAGHTGELFF TGTGCCAGCAGCGTGGCAGGGCACACCGGGGAGCTGTTTTTT
TRBJ2-7 TRBD1 TRBV28 . CASSPGQGSFGGYF TGTGCCAGCAGTCCGGGACAGGGGTCATTCGGCGGATACTTC
TRBJ1-2 . TRBV20-1 . CSAEGSGWGNYGYTF TGCAGTGCGGAGGGGTCTGGGTGGGGCAACTATGGCTACACCTTC
TRBJ2-1 TRBD1 TRBV4-1 few CASSHGQDNEQFF TGCGCCAGCAGCCATGGACAGGACAATGAGCAGTTCTTC
TRBJ1-5 TRBD1 TRBV25-1 . CASSGDRGRAQPQHF TGTGCCAGCAGTGGGGACAGGGGGCGCGCTCAGCCCCAGCATTTT
TRBJ2-7 TRBD2 TRBV15 many CAVKLAVSYEQYF TGTGCCGTCAAACTAGCGGTCTCCTACGAGCAGTACTTC
TRBJ2-1 . TRBV5-1 . CASSDSPINEQFF TGCGCCAGCAGCGACAGCCCCATCAATGAGCAGTTCTTC
TRBJ1-5 . TRBV12-3/TRBV12-4 . CASRQDSPSNQPQHF TGTGCCAGCAGGCAGGACAGCCCTAGCAATCAGCCCCAGCATTTT
TRBJ1-1 TRBD1 TRBV7-9 few CASSQGLFDRVNTEAFF TGTGCCAGCAGCCAAGGTCTCTTTGACAGGGTAAACACTGAAGCTTTCTTT
TRBJ1-5 . TRBV4-3 . CASSQGPPALSNQPQHF TGCGCCAGCAGCCAAGGTCCGCCAGCCTTAAGCAATCAGCCCCAGCATTTT
TRBJ2-3 . TRBV7-2 many CASSLAGPPDTQYF TGTGCCAGCAGCCTAGCCGGCCCACCAGATACGCAGTATTTT
TRBJ2-3 . TRBV6-2/TRBV6-3 . CASGELADTQYF TGTGCCAGCGGAGAGTTGGCAGATACGCAGTATTTT
TRBJ2-5 . TRBV28 . CASSFSRTGTLGETQYF TGTGCCAGCAGTTTCTCCCGCACAGGGACCCTTGGGGAGACCCAGTACTTC
TRBJ1-5 . TRBV19 . CASSIAGGDQPQHF TGTGCCAGTAGTATAGCTGGCGGGGATCAGCCCCAGCATTTT
TRBJ2-1 . TRBV19 . CASTISDKYNEQFF TGTGCCAGTACGATTTCGGACAAATACAATGAGCAGTTCTTC
TRBJ2-2 TRBD1 TRBV19 . CASSRDSQRSGELFF TGTGCCAGTAGTCGGGACAGCCAGAGGTCCGGGGAGCTGTTTTTT
TRBJ1-4 TRBD1 TRBV20-1 . CSANSGQSNEKLFF TGCAGTGCTAACTCGGGACAGAGCAATGAAAAACTGTTTTTT
TRBJ2-6 . TRBV6-1 . CASSYVSGANVLTF TGTGCCAGCAGTTACGTATCTGGGGCCAACGTCCTGACTTTC
TRBJ2-1 TRBD1 TRBV7-9 many CASSPLGQYNEQFF TGTGCCAGCAGCCCACTGGGACAGTACAATGAGCAGTTCTTC
TRBJ1-5 . TRBV12-3/TRBV12-4 . CASSPPGSAPNQPQHF TGTGCCAGCAGTCCCCCGGGATCCGCACCTAATCAGCCCCAGCATTTT
TRBJ2-7 TRBD2 TRBV7-6 few CASSLSSGSSYEQYF TGTGCCAGCAGCTTATCTAGCGGGAGTTCCTACGAGCAGTACTTC
TRBJ2-3 TRBD2 TRBV11-2 many CASSLQSRAREGDTQYF TGTGCCAGCAGCTTACAGTCGAGGGCCAGGGAGGGGGATACGCAGTATTTT
TRBJ2-7 TRBD1 TRBV20-1 . CSARPGTGVSSYEQYF TGCAGTGCTAGACCCGGGACAGGGGTAAGCTCCTACGAGCAGTACTTC
TRBJ2-3 . TRBV7-3 . CASSRAAPDTQYF TGTGCCAGCAGCAGGGCGGCGCCAGATACGCAGTATTTT
TRBJ1-6 . TRBV7-8 many CASGQNNSPLHF TGTGCCAGCGGACAGAATAATTCACCCCTCCACTTT
TRBJ2-5 TRBD2 TRBV4-1 . CASSLRTSHQETQYF TGCGCCAGCAGCTTAAGGACTAGCCACCAAGAGACCCAGTACTTC
TRBJ1-5 . TRBV7-2 . CASSLIDGTQPQHF TGTGCCAGCAGCTTAATTGACGGAACTCAGCCCCAGCATTTT
TRBJ2-1 . TRBV5-1 . CASAPYRTEYNEQFF TGCGCCAGCGCGCCCTACCGGACAGAGTACAATGAGCAGTTCTTC
TRBJ1-1 TRBD1 TRBV30 . CAWSESGGLDVDPEAFF TGTGCCTGGAGTGAATCAGGGGGCCTTGATGTCGACCCTGAAGCTTTCTTT
TRBJ1-1 . TRBV6-1 . CASSERAFMNTEAFF TGTGCCAGCAGTGAAAGGGCATTCATGAACACTGAAGCTTTCTTT